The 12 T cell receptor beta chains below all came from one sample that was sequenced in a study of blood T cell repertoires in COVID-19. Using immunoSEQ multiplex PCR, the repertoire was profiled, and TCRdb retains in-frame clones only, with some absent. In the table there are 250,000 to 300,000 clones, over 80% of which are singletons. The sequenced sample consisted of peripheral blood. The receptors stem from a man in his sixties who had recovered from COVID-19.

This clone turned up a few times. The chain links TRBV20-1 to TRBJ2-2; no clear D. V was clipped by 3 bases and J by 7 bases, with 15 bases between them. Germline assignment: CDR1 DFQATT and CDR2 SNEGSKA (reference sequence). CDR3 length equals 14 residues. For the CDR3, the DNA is TGCAGTGCTAGTATGTCTAGTCGGTTCGGGGAGCTGTTTTTT. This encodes CSASMSSRFGELFF.

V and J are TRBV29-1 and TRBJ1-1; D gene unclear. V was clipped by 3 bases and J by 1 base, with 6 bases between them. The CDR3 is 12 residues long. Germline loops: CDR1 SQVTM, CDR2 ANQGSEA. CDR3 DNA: TGCAGCGTTGACCCGGGGAACACTGAAGCTTTCTTT. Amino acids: CSVDPGNTEAFF.

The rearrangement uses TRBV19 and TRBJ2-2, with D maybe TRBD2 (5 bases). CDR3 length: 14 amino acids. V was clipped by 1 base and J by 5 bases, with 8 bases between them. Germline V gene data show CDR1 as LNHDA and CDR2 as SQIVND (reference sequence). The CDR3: CASSIGGGTGELFF. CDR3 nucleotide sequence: TGTGCCAGTAGTATAGGAGGCGGGACCGGGGAGCTGTTTTTT.

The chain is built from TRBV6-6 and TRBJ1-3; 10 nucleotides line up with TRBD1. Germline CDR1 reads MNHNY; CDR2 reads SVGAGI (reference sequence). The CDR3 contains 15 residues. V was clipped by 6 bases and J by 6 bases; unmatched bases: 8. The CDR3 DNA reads TGTGCCAGCAGCCTACCCCGACAGGGGGCAAACACCATATATTTT. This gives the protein CASSLPRQGANTIYF.

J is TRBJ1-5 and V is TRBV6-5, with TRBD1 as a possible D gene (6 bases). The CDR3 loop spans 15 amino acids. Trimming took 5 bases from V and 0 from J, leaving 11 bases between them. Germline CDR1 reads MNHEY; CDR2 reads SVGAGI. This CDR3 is CASSPDRLSNQPQHF. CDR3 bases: TGTGCCAGCAGTCCGGACAGACTTAGCAATCAGCCCCAGCATTTT.

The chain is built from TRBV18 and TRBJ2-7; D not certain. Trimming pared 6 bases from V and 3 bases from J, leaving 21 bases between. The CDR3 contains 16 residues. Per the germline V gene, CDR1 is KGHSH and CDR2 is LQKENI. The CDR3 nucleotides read TGTGCCAGCTCCCAGGCCCCGACCGCAGGCCGCTACGAGCAGTACTTC. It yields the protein CASSQAPTAGRYEQYF.

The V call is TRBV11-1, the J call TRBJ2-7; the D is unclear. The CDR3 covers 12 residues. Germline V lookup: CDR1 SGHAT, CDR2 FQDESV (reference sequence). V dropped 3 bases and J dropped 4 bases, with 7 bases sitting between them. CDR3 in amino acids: CASSFGTYEQYF. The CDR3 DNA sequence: TGTGCCAGCAGCTTTGGTACTTACGAGCAGTACTTC.

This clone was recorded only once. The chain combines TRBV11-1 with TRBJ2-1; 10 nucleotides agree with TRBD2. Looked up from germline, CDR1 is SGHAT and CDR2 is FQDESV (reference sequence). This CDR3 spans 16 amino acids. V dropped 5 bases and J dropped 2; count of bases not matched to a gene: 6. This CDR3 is CASSVGTSDTYNEQFF. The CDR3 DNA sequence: TGTGCCAGCAGCGTCGGGACTAGCGACACCTACAATGAGCAGTTCTTC.

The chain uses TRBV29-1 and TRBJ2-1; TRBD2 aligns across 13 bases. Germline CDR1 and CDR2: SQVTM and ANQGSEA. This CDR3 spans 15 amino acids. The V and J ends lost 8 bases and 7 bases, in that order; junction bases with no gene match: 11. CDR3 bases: TGCAGCCTAGGACTAGCGGGAGTAGGGCCGAATGAGCAGTTCTTC. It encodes CSLGLAGVGPNEQFF.

The CDR3 DNA reads as TGTGCCAGCAGCAGGGACAGGGACTACGAGCAGTACTTC. This gives the protein CASSRDRDYEQYF. This sequence joins TRBV6-5 and TRBJ2-7; 9 nucleotides align to TRBD1. Germline loops: CDR1 MNHEY, CDR2 SVGAGI. The J segment lost 3 bases and the V segment lost 6 bases, leaving 3 bases of the junction unmatched. The CDR3 totals 13 residues.

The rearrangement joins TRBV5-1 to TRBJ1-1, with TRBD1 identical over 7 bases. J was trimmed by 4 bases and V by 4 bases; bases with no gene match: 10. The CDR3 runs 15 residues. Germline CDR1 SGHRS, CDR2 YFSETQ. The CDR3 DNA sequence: TGCGCCAGCAGCCTTGACAGGGCGAAAAGCACTGAAGCTTTCTTT. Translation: CASSLDRAKSTEAFF.

Written as DNA, the CDR3 is TGTGCCAGCACCTCTAGCGGGGGGCCGGGGGCCCAGTACTTC. Encoded protein: CASTSSGGPGAQYF. The V call is TRBV3-1 (or the pseudogene TRBV3-2), the J call TRBJ2-5, with TRBD2 matching 11 bases. V trimming: 7 bases; J trimming: 9 bases; junction bases outside the gene matches: 10. CDR3 length: 14 residues. Germline V gives CDR1 LGHDT, CDR2 YNNKEL (reference sequence).